This T cell receptor beta chain appears in the sequencing data of a study of identifying expanded T cells in peripheral blood. Germline V gene data show CDR1 as SGHAT and CDR2 as FQNNGV. This CDR3 spans 14 amino acids. V dropped 1 base and J dropped 4 bases, with 10 bases sitting between them. Only in-frame clones appear in the TCRdb table, and some are missing; sequencing was by immunoSEQ multiplex PCR. The table records 50,000 to 65,000 clones, about 85% of them present only once. No infections or other immune events were documented during collection. The sample taken for sequencing was blood. The chain couples TRBV11-2 to TRBJ2-5; D is uncertain. The origin of this receptor is a person between 18 and 75 years old in good health. The CDR3 nucleotides read TGTGCCAGCAGCTTAGGACCCTCCATAGAGACCCAGTACTTC. This sequence encodes CASSLGPSIETQYF.